Detailed here is one TCR beta chain. The data stem from a study of blood T cell repertoires in COVID-19. Across the whole study: Some COVID-19 samples were acute and others convalescent; all came from the United States, Italy and Spain.

Produced via immunoSEQ multiplex PCR; TCRdb's table is partial and in-frame only. The top ten hold approximately 0.7% of the sample, which has approximately 440,000 clones, roughly 87% seen once. The V segment lost 7 bases and the J segment 4 bases; nucleotides outside the gene matches: 7. This CDR3 has 16 residues. CDR1 is MNHEY, CDR2 SMNVEV, per germline (reference sequence). The participants were between about 18 and 90 years old and came from 20 to 30 US areas. Membership in each cohort depended on participant-reported clinical history. The sequenced material came from PBMCs or T cells enriched from blood (not recorded which). This clonotype originated in a young woman who had recovered from COVID-19. The chain links TRBV27 to TRBJ2-2, with 12 bases lining up with TRBD2. The CDR3 sequence is CASTFLGLAGTGELFF. The CDR3 nucleotides are TGTGCCAGCACCTTTCTGGGACTAGCGGGCACCGGGGAGCTGTTTTTT.